This T cell receptor (beta chain) was captured by sequencing in a study of shared clonotypes between healthy human individuals. Points from the study as a whole: Four donors had 5% to 6% of their naive CD4 clonotypes in common. Sequencing of the sorted subsets was shown by rarefaction to be incomplete despite large depth.

This CDR3 comprises 16 residues. V lost 6 bases and J 0 bases, leaving 14 bases between the germline ends. The germline gives CDR1 KGHSH, CDR2 LQKENI. Turning to this clone: Antigen unknown.

Clones were sequenced by immunoSEQ multiplex PCR, and TCRdb holds only the in-frame ones, with some missing. This sample has about 2.3 million clones, with approximately 90% found just once. The sequence derives from a man aged 18 to 30 in good health. Some clones in this sample may be carry-over from other donors' samples. The sequenced material came from naive CD4+ T cells from PBMCs. Noted subset: CD45RA+ positively selected. The chain has TRBV18 and TRBJ1-4; D gene uncertain. DNA of the CDR3: TGTGCCAGCTCGCCAACAGCCGCCGCAACTAATGAAAAACTGTTTTTT. Translating gives CASSPTAAATNEKLFF.